Listed below are T cell receptor beta chains from one sample, sequenced in a study of shared clonotypes between healthy human individuals. Clones were sequenced by immunoSEQ multiplex PCR, and TCRdb holds only the in-frame ones, with some missing. The sample carries 2,100,000 or so clones, approximately 94% recorded once. Sequenced material: naive CD4+ T cells sorted from blood. All receptors come from a man between 18 and 29 years old in good health. Both conserved end residues are part of each CDR3. Fields, in order: J gene, clone size, D gene, V gene, CDR3 protein, CDR3 DNA. D genes are given only for firm matches. The listing skips clone size in some rows; elsewhere it reads once, few, many or a size class.

j_call: TRBJ1-2; clone_size: -; d_call: -; v_call: TRBV19; cdr3_aa: CASSIGGAGYGYTF; cdr3_nt: TGTGCCAGTAGTATCGGGGGCGCGGGATACGGCTACACCTTC
j_call: TRBJ2-3; clone_size: once; d_call: -; v_call: TRBV7-2; cdr3_aa: CASSPTNMGPDTQYF; cdr3_nt: TGTGCCAGCAGCCCGACTAACATGGGCCCAGATACGCAGTATTTT
j_call: TRBJ2-3; clone_size: -; d_call: TRBD2; v_call: TRBV5-4; cdr3_aa: CASSLNRLAGITDTQYF; cdr3_nt: TGTGCCAGCAGCTTGAATAGACTAGCGGGCATCACAGATACGCAGTATTTT
j_call: TRBJ1-5; clone_size: -; d_call: -; v_call: TRBV28; cdr3_aa: CASSRQVGWEHF; cdr3_nt: TGTGCCAGCAGTCGACAGGTTGGGTGGGAGCATTTT
j_call: TRBJ2-1; clone_size: -; d_call: -; v_call: TRBV7-8; cdr3_aa: CASSLGAYDEQFF; cdr3_nt: TGTGCCAGCAGCTTAGGGGCATACGATGAGCAGTTCTTC
j_call: TRBJ2-1; clone_size: -; d_call: -; v_call: TRBV18; cdr3_aa: CASSPNSGDEQFF; cdr3_nt: TGTGCCAGCTCACCAAATTCGGGAGATGAGCAGTTCTTC
j_call: TRBJ1-1; clone_size: -; d_call: TRBD1; v_call: TRBV4-3; cdr3_aa: CASSLGTGPKVEAFF; cdr3_nt: TGCGCCAGCAGCCTCGGGACAGGCCCCAAAGTGGAAGCTTTCTTT
j_call: TRBJ2-7; clone_size: -; d_call: TRBD1; v_call: TRBV5-1; cdr3_aa: CASSSSGTANYEQYF; cdr3_nt: TGCGCCAGCAGCTCGTCCGGGACAGCGAACTACGAGCAGTACTTC
j_call: TRBJ2-5; clone_size: once; d_call: -; v_call: TRBV11-2; cdr3_aa: CASSLDRTKQETQYF; cdr3_nt: TGTGCCAGCAGCTTAGATCGGACGAAACAAGAGACCCAGTACTTC
j_call: TRBJ2-3; clone_size: -; d_call: -; v_call: TRBV9; cdr3_aa: CASSPSRGDTQYF; cdr3_nt: TGTGCCAGCAGCCCAAGTCGGGGAGATACGCAGTATTTT
j_call: TRBJ2-5; clone_size: -; d_call: TRBD1; v_call: TRBV6-5; cdr3_aa: CASSYSPDRGEETQYF; cdr3_nt: TGTGCCAGCAGTTACTCACCGGACAGGGGAGAAGAGACCCAGTACTTC
j_call: TRBJ1-6; clone_size: -; d_call: -; v_call: TRBV5-1; cdr3_aa: CASSSNGNSPLHF; cdr3_nt: TGCGCCAGCAGCTCAAATGGTAATTCACCCCTCCACTTT
j_call: TRBJ1-5; clone_size: -; d_call: -; v_call: TRBV27; cdr3_aa: CASSFLGGASNQPQHF; cdr3_nt: TGTGCCAGCAGTTTCCTCGGGGGGGCTAGCAATCAGCCCCAGCATTTT
j_call: TRBJ1-1; clone_size: -; d_call: -; v_call: TRBV30; cdr3_aa: CAWSARRDGEAFF; cdr3_nt: TGTGCCTGGAGTGCCCGCCGGGACGGTGAAGCTTTCTTT
j_call: TRBJ1-1; clone_size: once; d_call: -; v_call: TRBV19; cdr3_aa: CASSAPRQISNTEAFF; cdr3_nt: TGTGCCAGTAGTGCCCCCAGACAGATATCGAACACTGAAGCTTTCTTT
j_call: TRBJ2-7; clone_size: -; d_call: TRBD1; v_call: TRBV5-4; cdr3_aa: CASSLDRGPEQYF; cdr3_nt: TGTGCCAGCAGCTTGGACAGGGGTCCCGAGCAGTACTTC
j_call: TRBJ1-1; clone_size: -; d_call: TRBD1; v_call: TRBV19; cdr3_aa: CASSKGGVEQAFF; cdr3_nt: TGTGCCAGTAGTAAAGGGGGCGTCGAACAAGCTTTCTTT
j_call: TRBJ2-3; clone_size: -; d_call: TRBD1; v_call: TRBV5-1; cdr3_aa: CASSLGTGLGEDTQYF; cdr3_nt: TGCGCCAGCAGCTTGGGGACAGGGCTGGGAGAAGATACGCAGTATTTT
j_call: TRBJ2-7; clone_size: once; d_call: -; v_call: TRBV15; cdr3_aa: CATSRDPAKGHEQYF; cdr3_nt: TGTGCCACCAGCAGAGATCCTGCTAAGGGCCACGAGCAGTACTTC